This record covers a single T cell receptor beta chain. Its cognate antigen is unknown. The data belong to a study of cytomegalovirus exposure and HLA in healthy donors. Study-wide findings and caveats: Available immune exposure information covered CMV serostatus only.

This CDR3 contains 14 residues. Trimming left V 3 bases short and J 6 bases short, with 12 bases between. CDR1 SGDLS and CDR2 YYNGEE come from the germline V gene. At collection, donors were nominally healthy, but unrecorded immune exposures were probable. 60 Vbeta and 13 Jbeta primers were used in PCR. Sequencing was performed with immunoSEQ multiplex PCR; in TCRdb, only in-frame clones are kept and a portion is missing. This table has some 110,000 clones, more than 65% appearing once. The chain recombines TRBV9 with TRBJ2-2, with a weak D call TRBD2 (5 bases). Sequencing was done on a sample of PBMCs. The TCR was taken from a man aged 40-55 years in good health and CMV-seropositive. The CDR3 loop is CASSAPGVSGELFF. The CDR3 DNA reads TGTGCCAGCAGCGCCCCCGGGGTATCCGGGGAGCTGTTTTTT. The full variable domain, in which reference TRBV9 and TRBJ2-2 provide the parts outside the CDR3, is DSGVTQTPKHLITATGQRVTLRCSPRSGDLSVYWYQQSLDQGLQFLIQYYNGEERAKGNILERFSAQQFPDLHSELNLSSLELGDSALYFCASSAPGVSGELFFGEGSRLTVL.